These 13 T cell receptor beta chains were all obtained from the same sample, sequenced in a study of technical replicates of blood from a handful of donors (dated by TCRdb to 2016 to 2017). Library generation was performed with the immunoSEQ multiplex PCR assay. In its TCRdb copy, this immuneACCESS table keeps in-frame sequences only and misses some clones. Where compared with another copy, unresolved V genes explain less than half of these, and the others have no known cause. The sample table lists 30,000 to 40,000 clones, 90% to 95% of them with a count of one. The ten largest make up approximately 4.3% of the sample. Input material: PBMCs. The receptors derive from a human donor in good health. Some clones in this sample may be carry-over from other donors' samples.

J is TRBJ2-3 and V is TRBV9; 7 positions agree with TRBD2. V was pared by 0 bases and J by 0 bases, with 7 bases of the junction left unmatched. CDR1 and CDR2 from the germline V gene are SGDLS and YYNGEE. The CDR3 totals 17 residues. This chain's CDR3 is CASSVAGGSVSTDTQYF. The CDR3, as DNA: TGTGCCAGCAGCGTAGCCGGCGGGAGTGTTAGCACAGATACGCAGTATTTT.

The gene calls are TRBV5-1 and TRBJ2-2; D ambiguous. V lost 4 bases to trimming and J lost 3 bases, with 4 bases between them. The CDR3 has 12 amino acids. Germline CDR1 and CDR2: SGHRS and YFSETQ. The CDR3 protein is CASSQDTGELFF. The CDR3 coding sequence is TGCGCCAGCAGCCAGGACACCGGGGAGCTGTTTTTT.

The chain joins TRBV4-2 to TRBJ2-1, with 11 bases aligning to TRBD2. This CDR3 spans 15 amino acids. The germline CDR1 and CDR2 sequences are LGHNA and YNFKEQ. Trimming removed 2 bases from V and 6 bases from J; junction bases left unmatched: 3. CDR3 loop: CASSQPGTSGNEQFF. The CDR3 DNA reads as TGTGCCAGCAGCCAACCCGGGACTAGCGGCAATGAGCAGTTCTTC.

This clone appeared once. V is TRBV5-4 and J is TRBJ2-7; no firm D call. Trimming shortened V by 6 bases and J by 4 bases, and 17 bases separated the two germline ends. The CDR3 loop spans 14 amino acids. Per germline, CDR1 SGHNT and CDR2 YYREEE (reference sequence). CDR3 protein: CASKELDSPYEQYF. As DNA, the CDR3 is TGTGCCAGCAAAGAACTCGATTCCCCGTACGAGCAGTACTTC. The entire variable domain, with the rest obtained from reference TRBV5-4 and TRBJ2-7, is as follows: ETGVTQSPTHLIKTRGQQVTLRCSSQSGHNTVSWYQQALGQGPQFIFQYYREEENGRGNFPPRFSGLQFPNYSSELNVNALELDDSALYLCASKELDSPYEQYFGPGTRLTVT.

This clone was counted once. The rearrangement joins TRBV7-2 to TRBJ2-1, with D possibly matching TRBD1 (6 bases). This CDR3 contains 15 residues. The V gene's germline CDR1 is SGHTA and CDR2 FQGNSA. The V end was cut by 1 base, the J end by 6 bases, with 13 bases between. The CDR3 nucleotides read TGTGCCAGCAGCTTAGTGGCCATCAGGGGCAATGAGCAGTTCTTC. Translation gives CASSLVAIRGNEQFF.

V and J are TRBV7-2 and TRBJ2-3, with TRBD2 matching 8 bases. V trimming: 5 bases; J trimming: 3 bases; junction bases outside the gene matches: 13. CDR3 length: 17 residues. In germline, CDR1 is SGHTA, CDR2 FQGNSA. The CDR3 spells CASSVKSSSGPTDTQYF. CDR3 sequence (DNA): TGTGCCAGCAGCGTAAAGTCGTCTAGCGGGCCTACAGATACGCAGTATTTT.

The chain uses TRBV30 and TRBJ1-5, with D unresolved. Trimming removed 0 bases from V and 5 bases from J, with 8 bases in between. The CDR3 spans 13 residues. CDR1 and CDR2 (germline): GTSNPN, SVGIG (reference sequence). The CDR3 loop is CAWSVGLDQPQHF. CDR3 in DNA: TGTGCCTGGAGTGTCGGGTTGGATCAGCCCCAGCATTTT.

This clone was detected only once. This chain connects TRBV4-1 to TRBJ1-1; a possible D gene is TRBD1 (5 bases). The CDR3 has 15 amino acids. Trimming removed 0 bases at V and 3 bases at J, with 11 bases between. Germline V gene data show CDR1 as MGHRA and CDR2 as YSYEKL. The CDR3: CASSQDTRQHTEAFF. CDR3 in DNA: TGCGCCAGCAGCCAAGATACGCGACAGCACACTGAAGCTTTCTTT.

The rearrangement uses TRBV21-1 and TRBJ1-2; the table gives TRBD1 as D, unverified against the DNA. TRBV21-1 is a known pseudogene. The CDR3 spans 17 residues. The CDR3 is CASSKKIPDISNYGYTF. The DNA of the CDR3 is TGTGCCAGCAGCAAAAAAATCCCGGACATTTCTAACTATGGCTACACCTTC.

This rearrangement joins TRBV21-1 to TRBJ2-3; the table's TRBD2 call for D was not verified on the DNA. TRBV21-1 is assigned pseudogene status. The CDR3 sequence is 15 residues long. DNA of the CDR3: TGTGCCAGCAGCAAAGAGAGCGGGCTCAGAGATACGCAGTATTTT. The encoded protein is CASSKESGLRDTQYF.

This sequence joins TRBV4-3 and TRBJ2-3; TRBD2 matches 7 bases. CDR1 is LGHNA and CDR2 is YSLEER in the germline V gene. After removal of 0 bases from V and 10 bases from J, the junction contained 16 bases not matched to a gene. There are 17 residues in the CDR3. CDR3 nucleotides: TGCGCCAGCAGCCAAGAGGCGACTAGCAGACCCCGAGGGGCGCAGTATTTT. Protein product: CASSQEATSRPRGAQYF.

This chain's CDR3 is CASRGTGVGNTIYF. In DNA form, the CDR3 reads TGTGCCAGCCGTGGAACAGGGGTGGGAAACACCATATATTTT. The J gene is TRBJ1-3, the V gene TRBV7-9; 7 nucleotides match TRBD1. CDR1 and CDR2 (germline): SEHNR, FQNEAQ (reference sequence). Trimming took 8 bases from V and 4 from J; bases not matched to a gene: 8. The CDR3 covers 14 residues.

This clone is labeled medium-sized (0.01 to 0.1%). The chain has TRBV5-4 and TRBJ1-1; possibly TRBD1 for D (6 bases). Deletions cut 3 bases from V and 4 bases from J, with 10 bases between. The CDR3 has 13 residues. In germline, CDR1 is SGHNT, CDR2 YYREEE (reference sequence). The DNA for the CDR3 is TGTGCCAGCAGCTGGGGAGGGGGCACTGAAGCTTTCTTT. This codes for CASSWGGGTEAFF.